This is a list of T cell receptor beta chains from one sample in a study of memory CD4+ T cells and cytomegalovirus serostatus. Clones were read by immunoSEQ multiplex PCR, and TCRdb kept only the in-frame ones, dropping some. Among some 44,000 clones listed, 76% were seen once. The sequenced sample was memory CD4+ T cells from blood. The receptors originated from an adult in good health and CMV-seronegative. CDR3s include the opening cysteine and the closing phenylalanine or tryptophan. A D gene is named only where the DNA matches it firmly. Size is stated for part of the rows, as once, few or many counts, or as a class when the clone is expanded.

d_call	clone_size	j_call	cdr3_length	v_call	cdr3_nt	cdr3_aa
-	once	TRBJ1-2	17	TRBV19	TGTGCCAGTAGCAAACCCGGGACACCCGAGGGAGCCTATGGCTACACCTTC	CASSKPGTPEGAYGYTF
-	few	TRBJ1-6	13	TRBV2	TGTGCCAGCAGCCGGACTCCAACTTCACCCCTCCACTTT	CASSRTPTSPLHF
-	-	TRBJ1-2	13	TRBV5-1	TGCGCCAGCAGCTTGAGTTCAGTGGATGGCTACACCTTC	CASSLSSVDGYTF
-	-	TRBJ2-7	14	TRBV6-1	TGTGCCAGCAGCGCACACAGGGCCGCCTACGAGCAGTACTTC	CASSAHRAAYEQYF
-	-	TRBJ1-6	14	TRBV18	TGTGCCAGCTCACCATCGGGGGAGGATTCACCCCTCCACTTT	CASSPSGEDSPLHF
TRBD1	-	TRBJ1-5	17	TRBV2	TGTGCCAGCAGTCCTCCCCCGACAGGGATGAACAATCAGCCCCAGCATTTT	CASSPPPTGMNNQPQHF
-	once	TRBJ1-1	15	TRBV2	TGTGCCAGCAGTGAAATGTTAGGGCCGAACACTGAAGCTTTCTTT	CASSEMLGPNTEAFF
TRBD1	-	TRBJ2-1	14	TRBV6-6	TGTGCCAGCAGACCTGGACAGGGTGGGGGCGAGCAGTTCTTC	CASRPGQGGGEQFF
-	-	TRBJ2-3	15	TRBV6-5	TGTGCCAGCAGTCCACGGACATTAAGCACAGATACGCAGTATTTT	CASSPRTLSTDTQYF
-	-	TRBJ2-2	13	TRBV5-6	TGTGCCAGCAGCATGGGGGCCACCGGGGAGCTGTTTTTT	CASSMGATGELFF
-	-	TRBJ2-3	15	TRBV28	TGTGCCAGCAGGACGCCGGGGGGCAGCACAGATACGCAGTATTTT	CASRTPGGSTDTQYF
-	-	TRBJ2-5	14	TRBV11-2	TGTGCCAGCAGCCCTGGCGGGGTCCAAGAGACCCAGTACTTC	CASSPGGVQETQYF
-	-	TRBJ1-6	16	TRBV6-5	TGTGCCAGCAGTTCCCCCGGGAGGGGGGGAAATTCACCCCTCCACTTT	CASSSPGRGGNSPLHF
TRBD2	-	TRBJ2-5	18	TRBV2	TGTGCCAGCAGTGAAAGAGGACTAGCGGAGGGCTTTAGGGAGACCCAGTACTTC	CASSERGLAEGFRETQYF
-	once	TRBJ1-5	15	TRBV21-1	TGTGCCAGCAGCAAAGCCAGGGTGGTCAATCAGCCCCAGCATTTT	CASSKARVVNQPQHF
-	-	TRBJ2-3	14	TRBV2	TGTGCCAGCAGTGAATCAAGAAGGTCAGATACGCAGTATTTT	CASSESRRSDTQYF
TRBD1	-	TRBJ1-2	15	TRBV27	TGTGCCAGCAGTTTCAAGACAGGGGGGAACTATGGCTACACCTTC	CASSFKTGGNYGYTF
TRBD1	few	TRBJ1-6	14	TRBV2	TGTGCCAGCAGGGGGGACAGTTATAATTCACCCCTCCACTTT	CASRGDSYNSPLHF
-	-	TRBJ2-1	12	TRBV30	TGTGCCTGGAGTGTAGGCTACAATGAGCAGTTCTTC	CAWSVGYNEQFF
-	-	TRBJ1-6	16	TRBV27	TGTGCCAGCAGTTTAGGGACACGAAATAATAATTCACCCCTCCACTTT	CASSLGTRNNNSPLHF
-	-	TRBJ2-7	15	TRBV9	TGTGCCAGCAGCCTCTCGGGGACGTCCTCCTACGAGCAGTACTTC	CASSLSGTSSYEQYF
TRBD1	-	TRBJ2-5	15	TRBV11-3	TGTGCCAGCAGACCGGGGACAGGAGGGTGGGAGACCCAGTACTTC	CASRPGTGGWETQYF
TRBD1	-	TRBJ1-5	15	TRBV28	TGTGCCAGCAGTCGGGACAGAATCAGCAATCAGCCCCAGCATTTT	CASSRDRISNQPQHF
-	-	TRBJ1-1	13	TRBV28	TGTGCCAGCAGCTCCCCCGGGGACACTGAAGCTTTCTTT	CASSSPGDTEAFF
-	-	TRBJ1-5	15	TRBV15	TGTGCCACCAGCAGGTACAGGACTAGCAATCAGCCCCAGCATTTT	CATSRYRTSNQPQHF
-	-	TRBJ2-5	13	TRBV15	TGTGCCACCAGCGTCGGCCTAACAGAGACCCAGTACTTC	CATSVGLTETQYF
-	-	TRBJ1-1	16	TRBV5-1	TGCGCCAGCAGCTTGGGTCAGGGAAGGTTACGCACTGAAGCTTTCTTT	CASSLGQGRLRTEAFF
-	-	TRBJ1-6	12	TRBV5-4	TGTGCCAGCAGCCAAGATAATTCACCCCTCCACTTT	CASSQDNSPLHF
-	-	TRBJ1-1	13	TRBV19	TGTGCCAGTATTCCAGCTGACGGGTTGGGAGCTTTCTTT	CASIPADGLGAFF
-	once	TRBJ2-1	16	TRBV28	TGTGCCAGCAGTACCCTCCGATGGGACTCCTACAATGAGCAGTTCTTC	CASSTLRWDSYNEQFF
TRBD1	-	TRBJ2-5	15	TRBV7-9	TGTGCCAGCAGCTCCTATTCAGGGGGCGGCGAGACCCAGTACTTC	CASSSYSGGGETQYF
-	-	TRBJ2-7	14	TRBV27	TGTGCCAACGGACTCAGGGGTAGAGGGGGCGAGCAGTACTTC	CANGLRGRGGEQYF
TRBD1	-	TRBJ2-7	16	TRBV28	TGTGCCAGCAGTCTCGGGACAGGGACCAGCTCCTACGAGCAGTACTTC	CASSLGTGTSSYEQYF
TRBD1	-	TRBJ1-5	14	TRBV2	TGTGCCAGCAGGGGGACAGGGATTATTCAGCCCCAGCATTTT	CASRGTGIIQPQHF
TRBD1	-	TRBJ1-2	15	TRBV2	TGTGCCAGCAGTCCCTCCTCCGACAGGGGATCTGGCTACACCTTC	CASSPSSDRGSGYTF
-	-	TRBJ2-1	16	TRBV4-2	TGTGCCAGCAGCCAAGATCGGACAGCGGTGACCAATGAGCAGTTCTTC	CASSQDRTAVTNEQFF
TRBD1	-	TRBJ2-1	15	TRBV15	TGTGCCACCAGCGATAGGACAGGGTTCGGTAATGAGCAGTTCTTC	CATSDRTGFGNEQFF
TRBD2	-	TRBJ2-1	13	TRBV29-1	TGCAGCACTAGCGGGGGGGCCTACAATGAGCAGTTCTTC	CSTSGGAYNEQFF
TRBD1	-	TRBJ2-1	17	TRBV7-4	TGTGCCAGCAGCTTTTGCCGGGAACAGGGGGCGTGCAATGAGCAGTTCTTC	CASSFCREQGACNEQFF
TRBD1	many	TRBJ2-2	16	TRBV19	TGTGCCAGTACGCCGGGACAGGGTCGATGGACCGGGGAGCTGTTTTTT	CASTPGQGRWTGELFF
TRBD1	-	TRBJ1-4	16	TRBV5-1	TGCGCCAGCAGCACCGAAGGGGGGACAGGGTACGAAAAACTGTTTTTT	CASSTEGGTGYEKLFF
TRBD1	-	TRBJ2-1	14	TRBV7-3	TGTGCCAGCAGCTTGGACAGGTCCTACAATGAGCAGTTCTTC	CASSLDRSYNEQFF
-	few	TRBJ2-2	17	TRBV5-1	TGCGCCAGCAGCGGCGCACCGTCAGGGGAAGCGGGCGGGGAGCTGTTTTTT	CASSGAPSGEAGGELFF
TRBD1	-	TRBJ2-1	15	TRBV11-2	TGTGCCAGCAGCCCCGGACAGGGCTCCTACAATGAGCAGTTCTTC	CASSPGQGSYNEQFF
TRBD1	-	TRBJ2-3	13	TRBV6-1	TGTGCCAGCAGGACAGACAGGGCAGATACGCAGTATTTT	CASRTDRADTQYF